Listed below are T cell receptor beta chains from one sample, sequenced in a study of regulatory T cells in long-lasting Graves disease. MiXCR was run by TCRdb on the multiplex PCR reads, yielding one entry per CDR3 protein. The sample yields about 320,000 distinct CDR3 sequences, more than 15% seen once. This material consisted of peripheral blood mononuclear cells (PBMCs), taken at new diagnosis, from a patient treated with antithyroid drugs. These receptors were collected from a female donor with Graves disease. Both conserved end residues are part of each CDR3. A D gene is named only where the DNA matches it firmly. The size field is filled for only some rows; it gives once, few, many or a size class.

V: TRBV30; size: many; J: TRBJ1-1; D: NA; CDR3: CAWSPTRGRRFEAFF; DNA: TGTGCCTGGAGTCCGACCCGGGGCAGGAGGTTTGAAGCTTTCTTT
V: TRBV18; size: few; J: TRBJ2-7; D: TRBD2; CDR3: CASSPGRAHEQYF; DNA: TGTGCCAGCTCACCAGGGAGGGCCCACGAGCAGTACTTC
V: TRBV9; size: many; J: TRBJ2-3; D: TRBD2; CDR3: CASSPLGVSGSTDTQYF; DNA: TGTGCCAGCAGCCCCTTGGGGGTTAGCGGGAGTACAGATACGCAGTATTTT
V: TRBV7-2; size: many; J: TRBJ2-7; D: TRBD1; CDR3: CASSLAGTGAYEQYF; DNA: TGTGCCAGCAGCTTAGCCGGGACAGGGGCCTACGAGCAGTACTTC
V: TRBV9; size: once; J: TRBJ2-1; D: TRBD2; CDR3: CASTRTSGTYNEQFF; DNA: TGTGCCAGCACTCGGACTAGCGGTACCTACAATGAGCAGTTCTTC
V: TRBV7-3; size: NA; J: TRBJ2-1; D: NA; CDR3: CASSLNGRAPGYNEQFF; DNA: TGTGCCAGCAGCTTAAATGGTAGGGCCCCAGGCTACAATGAGCAGTTCTTC
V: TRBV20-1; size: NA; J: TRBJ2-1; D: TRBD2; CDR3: CSFLRPGGGQFF; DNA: TGCAGTTTTCTGAGGCCGGGGGGGGGGCAGTTCTTC
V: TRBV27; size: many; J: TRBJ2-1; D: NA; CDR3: CASSLGLATDDEQFF; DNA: TGTGCCAGCAGTTTAGGGCTAGCGACGGACGATGAGCAGTTCTTC
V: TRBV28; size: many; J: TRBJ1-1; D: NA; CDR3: CASTTAGGLMNTEAFF; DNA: TGTGCCAGCACCACAGCGGGTGGTCTCATGAACACTGAAGCTTTCTTT
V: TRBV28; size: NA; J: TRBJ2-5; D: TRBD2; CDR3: CASLGGSVAGGLQETQYF; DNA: TGTGCCAGCCTGGGGGGGTCTGTAGCGGGAGGTCTCCAAGAGACCCAGTACTTC
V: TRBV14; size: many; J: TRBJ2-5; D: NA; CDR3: CASSQGGGRETQYF; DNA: TGTGCCAGCAGCCAAGGAGGAGGGAGGGAGACCCAGTACTTC
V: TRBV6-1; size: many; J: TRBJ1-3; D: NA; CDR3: CASSVRGSGNTIYF; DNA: TGTGCCAGCAGTGTTCGGGGCTCTGGAAACACCATATATTTT
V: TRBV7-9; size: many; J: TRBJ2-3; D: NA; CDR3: CASRGDTQYF; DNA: TGTGCCAGCAGAGGAGATACGCAGTATTTT
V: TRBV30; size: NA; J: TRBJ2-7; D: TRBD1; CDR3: CAWSREGTGYEQYF; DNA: TGTGCCTGGTCGAGAGAGGGGACAGGCTACGAGCAGTACTTC
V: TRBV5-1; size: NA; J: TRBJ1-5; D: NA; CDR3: CASSFGQGLRNQPQHF; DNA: TGCGCCAGCAGCTTTGGGCAGGGTCTTAGAAATCAGCCCCAGCATTTT
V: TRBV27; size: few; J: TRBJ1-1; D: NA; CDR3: CASSFQQGAEAFF; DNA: TGTGCCAGCAGTTTTCAGCAGGGAGCTGAAGCTTTCTTT
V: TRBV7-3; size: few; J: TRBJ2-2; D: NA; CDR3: CASSPKGNTGELFF; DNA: TGTGCCAGCAGCCCAAAGGGGAACACCGGGGAGCTGTTTTTT
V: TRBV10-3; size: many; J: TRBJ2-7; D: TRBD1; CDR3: CAIRPTGLGEQYF; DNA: TGTGCCATCAGGCCGACAGGGTTGGGCGAGCAGTACTTC
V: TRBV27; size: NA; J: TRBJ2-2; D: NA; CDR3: CASSPLQNTGELFF; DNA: TGTGCCAGCAGTCCGTTACAGAACACCGGGGAGCTGTTTTTT
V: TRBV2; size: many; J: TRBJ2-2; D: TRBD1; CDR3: CASRKRAGGTTGELFF; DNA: TGTGCCAGCAGGAAACGGGCAGGGGGAACTACCGGGGAGCTGTTTTTT
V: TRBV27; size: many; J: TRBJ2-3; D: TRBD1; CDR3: CASSRDRGLRDTQYF; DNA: TGTGCCAGCAGTCGGGACAGGGGGCTTAGAGATACGCAGTATTTT
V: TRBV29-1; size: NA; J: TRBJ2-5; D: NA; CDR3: CSVGSLQETQYF; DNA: TGCAGCGTTGGTTCTCTTCAGGAGACCCAGTACTTC
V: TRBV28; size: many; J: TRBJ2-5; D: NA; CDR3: CASTWGREETQYF; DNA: TGTGCCAGCACCTGGGGCAGGGAAGAGACCCAGTACTTC
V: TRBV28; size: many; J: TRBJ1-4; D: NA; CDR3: CASSRSRSDRQKLFF; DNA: TGTGCCAGCTCTCGTAGCCGCTCAGACAGACAAAAACTGTTTTTT
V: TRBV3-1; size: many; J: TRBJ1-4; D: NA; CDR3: CASSLPEDADNEKLFF; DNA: TGTGCCAGCAGCCTTCCGGAGGACGCGGATAATGAAAAACTGTTTTTT
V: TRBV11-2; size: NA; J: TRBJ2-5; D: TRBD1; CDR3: CASRGGTGDGRETQYF; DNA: TGTGCCAGCAGGGGTGGGACAGGGGACGGACGGGAGACCCAGTACTTC
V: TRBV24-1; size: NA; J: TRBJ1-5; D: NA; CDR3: CATSDSRDKNWGQPQHF; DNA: TGTGCCACCAGTGACTCCAGGGACAAGAATTGGGGCCAGCCCCAGCATTTT
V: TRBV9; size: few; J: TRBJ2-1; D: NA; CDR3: CASSTTGSTDEQFF; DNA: TGTGCCAGCAGTACCACCGGGAGTACCGATGAGCAGTTCTTC